Shown below are 22 T cell receptor beta chains from a single sample sequenced in a study of tumor-infiltrating lymphocytes in primary liver carcinoma. TCR beta cDNA was reverse-transcribed from roughly 0.45 ug of total RNA. The reaction used a constant-region primer and ProtoScript II reverse transcriptase. Modified slightly, ARM-PCR produced TCR beta libraries over three nested multiplex PCR rounds. TRBV1-TRBV30 forward and Cbeta reverse primers drove the first two roughly 11-cycle rounds. TCRdb re-called the multiplex PCR reads through MiXCR, storing one row per CDR3 protein. The table includes about 70,000 distinct CDR3 sequences, approximately 74% detected once. RNA and DNA were co-extracted from about 20-30 mg of unsorted bulk tissue. Sequences were obtained from liver tumor tissue from sampling region 4. Subset reported: tumor region T4, right-lateral pole. These receptors originate from a man between 40 and 49 years old with primary liver carcinoma and hepatitis B virus infection.

A single count supports this clonotype. Given the absence of the conserved phenylalanine or tryptophan at the CDR3 end, a read error is likely. The limits of the CDR3 on the DNA are not certain, so only TCRdb's listed CDR3 is given. The rearrangement links TRBV5-4 to TRBJ2-3. From its first to its last residue, the CDR3 has 11 amino acids. Germline lookup yields CDR1 SGHNT and CDR2 YYREEE (reference sequence). CDR3 in amino acids: CASSKTDTQYL.

The sample holds many counts of this clonotype. The chain combines TRBV6-1 with TRBJ2-1; a weak D match, TRBD1 (5 bases). Germline-derived CDR1 and CDR2 are MNHNS and SASEGT. The V end lost 5 bases, the J end lost 0 bases, and 11 bases lay between the germline ends. The CDR3 length is 15 residues. CDR3 in amino acids: CASSPLQGSYNEQFF. CDR3 nucleotide sequence: TGTGCCAGCAGTCCTCTTCAGGGCTCCTACAATGAGCAGTTCTTC.

This clonotype was counted only a few times. The chain's CDR3 is CASSLRGVGGIEQFF. Written as DNA, the CDR3 is TGTGCCAGCAGCTTACGTGGGGTTGGAGGGATTGAGCAGTTCTTC. The chain is built from TRBV11-2 and TRBJ2-1, with D possibly being TRBD2 (6 bases). The CDR3 loop spans 15 amino acids. Deletions cut 2 bases from V and 9 bases from J, with 17 bases between. The germline V gene has CDR1 SGHAT and CDR2 FQNNGV.

With regard to this clonotype: Lacking the conserved final phenylalanine or tryptophan, this CDR3 likely reflects a read error. The chain links TRBV29-1 to TRBJ2-7, with D maybe TRBD2 (7 bases). The CDR3 runs 14 residues. CDR1 and CDR2 from the germline V gene are SQVTM and ANQGSEA. CDR3 in amino acids: CGVFRERGGNEQYY. CDR3 nucleotides: TGCGGCGTATTCCGGGAGAGGGGGGGGAACGAGCAGTACTAC.

Remarks on this clonotype: Compared with germline, one end of the junction differs, possibly owing to a read error. The chain joins TRBV6-5 to TRBJ2-2, with TRBD2 as a possible D gene (6 bases). This CDR3 comprises 16 residues. Germline CDR1 is MNHEY and CDR2 is SVGAGI. CDR3 DNA: TGTGTCAGCAGTTACGGAGGCGGGTCTGGCACCGGGGGGCTGTTTTTT. Encoded protein: CVSSYGGGSGTGGLFF.

Notes on this clonotype: A much larger clone lies a single base off, so this may be a read error. The CDR3, as DNA: TGTGCCAGCAGCTTATCCGGGACTAGCAGAAACACAGATACGCGGTATTTT. Protein product: CASSLSGTSRNTDTRYF. V usage is TRBV13 and J usage is TRBJ2-3, with 9 bases matching TRBD2. The CDR3 contains 17 residues. Germline V gives CDR1 PRHDT, CDR2 FYEKMQ (reference sequence).

There are many counts of this clonotype. The gene calls are TRBV5-6 and TRBJ1-1; D perhaps matches TRBD1 (6 bases). The CDR3 contains 14 residues. Trimming removed 1 base at V and 1 base at J, with 8 bases between. Germline CDR1 reads SGHDT; CDR2 reads YYEEEE. The CDR3 sequence: CASSLTGSNTEAFF. CDR3 nucleotide sequence: TGTGCCAGCAGCTTGACAGGGTCGAACACTGAAGCTTTCTTT.

On this clonotype: Since the CDR3 does not end with the conserved phenylalanine or tryptophan, this likely comes from a read error. The genes are TRBV29-1 and TRBJ1-5; TRBD1 might be the D (5 bases). The germline V gene encodes CDR1 SQVTM and CDR2 ANQGSEA. The CDR3 consists of 15 residues. CDR3 DNA: TGCAGTGTCGCGGCCGGGGGTGGTAACAATCAGCCCCAGCATTTG. Amino acid sequence: CSVAAGGGNNQPQHL.

This clonotype has ten or more counts. This chain connects TRBV6-1 to TRBJ1-6; D unclear. The CDR3 length is 13 residues. Trimming shortened V by 4 bases and J by 4 bases, and 5 bases separated the two germline ends. The germline CDR1 and CDR2 sequences are MNHNS and SASEGT. CDR3 residues: CASSGTYNSPLHF. CDR3 bases: TGTGCCAGCAGTGGGACTTATAATTCACCCCTCCACTTT.

This clonotype has just one count. An end of the junction differs from the germline gene, which may be a read error. The rearrangement links TRBV3-1 to TRBJ2-6; no definite D call. The germline V gene has CDR1 LGHDT and CDR2 YNNKEL (reference sequence). The CDR3 extends over 15 amino acids. Here the CDR3 DNA reads TGTGTCAGCAGCCAAGCGAGTCCTGGGGCCAACGTCCTGACTTTC. This translates into CVSSQASPGANVLTF. Supplemented by reference TRBV3-1 and TRBJ2-6, the full variable domain reads DTAVSQTPKYLVTQMGNDKSIKCEQNLGHDTMYWYKQDSKKFLKIMFSYNNKELIINETVPNRFSPKSPDKAHLNLHINSLELGDSAVYFCVSSQASPGANVLTFGAGSRLTVL.

The rearrangement links TRBV7-6 to TRBJ1-6; 9 bases align to TRBD1. The germline V gene has CDR1 SGHVS and CDR2 FNYEAQ. CDR3 length: 15 residues. The V gene end was trimmed by 6 bases and the J gene end by 9 bases; junction bases not matched to a gene: 9. CDR3: CASSEGQGWVSPLHF. DNA for the CDR3: TGTGCCAGCAGTGAGGGACAGGGCTGGGTTTCACCCCTCCACTTT.

The chain carries TRBV5-4 and TRBJ2-5; D remains ambiguous. Trimming removed 3 bases from V and 1 base from J, with 10 bases in between. Germline V gene sequence: CDR1 SGHNT, CDR2 YYREEE (reference sequence). The CDR3 totals 14 residues. The CDR3 region has the DNA TGTGCCAGCAGCTCTGCAGCCCCCCAAGAGACCCAGTACTTC. Amino acids: CASSSAAPQETQYF.

A note on this clonotype: A junction end diverges from the germline sequence, so it may reflect a read error. The chain couples TRBV28 to TRBJ2-7; 8 nucleotides match TRBD2. This CDR3 is built from 17 residues. Germline V gene lookup returns CDR1 MDHEN and CDR2 SYDVKM. DNA for the CDR3: TGTGTCAGCAGTTTACTCACCGACGGCCTAGCGGGCCCCGAGCAGTACTTC. Its protein product is CVSSLLTDGLAGPEQYF.

With regard to this clonotype: The germline gene is not matched at one end of the junction; a read error may be the cause. The J gene is TRBJ2-7, the V gene TRBV29-1; 9 positions match TRBD1. The CDR3 consists of 13 residues. Germline assignment: CDR1 SQVTM and CDR2 ANQGSEA. The CDR3 DNA reads as TGCAGTGTTGGGGGACAGGGTTCATTCGAGCAGTACTTC. Its protein product is CSVGGQGSFEQYF.

A few counts support this clonotype. CDR3 sequence (DNA): TGTGCCAGCAGCTTAGTCGGTAGGGGCAGTCCGCAAGAGACCCAGTACTTC. This codes for CASSLVGRGSPQETQYF. The V and J genes are TRBV11-2 and TRBJ2-5, with D possibly matching TRBD1 (5 bases). Trimming removed 1 base from V and 2 bases from J, with 17 bases in between. CDR1 and CDR2 from the germline V gene are SGHAT and FQNNGV. There are 17 residues in the CDR3.

With respect to this clonotype: This CDR3 fails to terminate in the conserved phenylalanine or tryptophan, so it likely reflects a read error. The chain uses TRBV12-3 or TRBV12-4 and TRBJ1-5, with 7 nucleotides matching TRBD1. V was clipped by 4 bases and J by 4 bases; unmatched bases: 13. The CDR3 is 17 residues long. As DNA, the CDR3 is TGTGCCAGCAGTTCAGTGTGGTGGACAGGCGATAATCAGCCCCAGCATTTA. This translates into CASSSVWWTGDNQPQHL.

In its sample, this clonotype was seen once. Here the CDR3 omits its conserved ending phenylalanine or tryptophan, so a read error is the likely source. This chain uses TRBV29-1 with TRBJ2-3; D is undetermined. V was pared by 7 bases and J by 5 bases, with 10 bases between. This CDR3 region has 11 residues. Germline V gene sequence: CDR1 SQVTM, CDR2 ANQGSEA. DNA for the CDR3: TGCAGCGCCACCGTGGTAGATACGCAGTATTCA. It codes for CSATVVDTQYS.

The chain carries TRBV2 and TRBJ2-1, with D perhaps matching TRBD1 (5 bases). Trimming stripped 3 bases from V and 8 bases from J, with 8 bases between. CDR1 SNHLY and CDR2 FYNNEI come from the germline V gene. This CDR3 comprises 12 residues. The CDR3 here is CASSDDSYEQFF. CDR3 DNA: TGTGCCAGCAGTGACGACAGCTATGAGCAGTTCTTC.

Note on this clonotype: The germline gene is not matched at one end of the junction; a read error may be the cause. The rearrangement links TRBV12-3 or TRBV12-4 to TRBJ2-7; TRBD1 or TRBD2 may be the D gene (5 bases each). This CDR3 has 15 amino acids. CDR3 DNA sequence: TGTGCCGGCAGTGTCCCTACTGGGGGATCCTACGAGCAGTACTTC. Translation gives CAGSVPTGGSYEQYF.

The chain links TRBV11-2 to TRBJ2-1; D unresolved. Deletions cut 10 bases from V and 8 bases from J, with 15 bases between. The CDR3 is 12 amino acids. CDR1 and CDR2 (germline): SGHAT, FQNNGV. The CDR3 nucleotides are TGTGCCACATCGTCGATAGGGCATGAGCAGTTCTTC. Residues: CATSSIGHEQFF.

The sample holds one count of this clonotype. The chain carries TRBV29-1 and TRBJ2-7; a possible D gene is TRBD1 (6 bases). The CDR3 covers 11 residues. V lost 7 bases and J 7 bases, leaving 14 bases between the germline ends. The germline CDR1 and CDR2 sequences are SQVTM and ANQGSEA. CDR3 residues: CSGSTGYEQYF. In DNA form, the CDR3 reads TGCAGCGGATCTACAGGGTATGAGCAGTACTTC.

This clonotype was observed many times. The V gene is TRBV12-3 or TRBV12-4, the J gene TRBJ2-1, with TRBD2 matching over 10 bases. J lost 0 bases, V lost 2 bases, and 4 bases had no gene match. The CDR3 totals 17 residues. In DNA, the CDR3 is TGTGCCAGCAGTTTAAAGGCTAGCGGGAGCTCCTACAATGAGCAGTTCTTC. Translation gives CASSLKASGSSYNEQFF.